The 19 T cell receptor beta chains below all came from one sample that was sequenced in a study of identical twins. TCRdb re-called the 5' RACE reads through MiXCR, storing one row per CDR3 protein. The sample shows about 720,000 distinct CDR3 sequences, 8.6% of them seen only once. The same data also contributed to another study, on yellow fever vaccine responses in identical twins.

Sequencing was carried out using PBMCs. These receptors originate from a young woman in good health.

The chain uses TRBV6-2 or TRBV6-3 and TRBJ2-5; TRBD2 agrees at 7 bases. CDR3 length: 15 residues. V shed 6 bases, J shed 3 bases, and the junction held 10 bases outside the gene matches. In germline, CDR1 is MNHEY, CDR2 SVGEGT. The CDR3 bases are TGTGCCAGCAGCCGCGCCGGACTAGAAGAAGAGACCCAGTACTTC. Amino acids: CASSRAGLEEETQYF.

The chain links TRBV10-2 to TRBJ2-4, with no clear D. CDR1 and CDR2 (germline): WSHSY, SAAADI. V was pared by 2 bases and J by 4 bases, with 3 bases between. This CDR3 is 12 amino acids long. In nucleotides, the CDR3 is TGCGCCAGCAGTGAGGGTAAAAACATTCAGTACTTC. Encoded protein: CASSEGKNIQYF.

This clonotype was detected only a few times. CDR3 residues: CASSQDRTGTGMTQYF. As DNA, the CDR3 is TGTGCCAGCAGCCAAGATCGGACCGGGACAGGGATGACCCAGTACTTC. V is TRBV3-1 and J is TRBJ2-5; 9 nucleotides match TRBD1. This CDR3 spans 16 amino acids. CDR1 is LGHDT and CDR2 is YNNKEL in the germline V gene (reference sequence). Germline trimming cut 0 bases from V and 7 bases from J; bases unmatched to any gene: 9.

V and J are TRBV28 and TRBJ1-4, with TRBD1 identical over 10 bases. This CDR3 spans 15 amino acids. V trimming: 5 bases; J trimming: 6 bases; junction bases outside the gene matches: 6. Germline-derived CDR1 and CDR2 are MDHEN and SYDVKM. The CDR3 sequence is CASSPFGTGDEKLFF. The CDR3 nucleotides are TGTGCCAGCAGTCCCTTCGGGACAGGGGATGAAAAACTGTTTTTT.

This clonotype was observed many times. V usage is TRBV6-1 and J usage is TRBJ2-7; 10 bases map to TRBD2. The V gene's germline CDR1 is MNHNS and CDR2 SASEGT. V shed 10 bases and J 4 bases; nucleotides not matched to a gene: 1. The length of the CDR3 is 11 residues. As DNA, the CDR3 is TGTGCCACGACTAGCGGGTACGAGCAGTACTTC. Amino acid sequence: CATTSGYEQYF.

The sample holds a few counts of this clonotype. The chain is built from TRBV12-5 and TRBJ2-7, with 12 bases matching TRBD2. Germline V gene data show CDR1 as LGHNT and CDR2 as FRNRAP. V shed 8 bases, J shed 7 bases, and the junction held 12 bases outside the gene matches. The CDR3 totals 15 residues. The CDR3 DNA reads as TGTGCTAGTTCCGGACTAGCGGGACTCGGAGGGGAGCAGTACTTC. Protein product: CASSGLAGLGGEQYF.

The genes are TRBV4-3 and TRBJ2-7, with 10 bases aligning to TRBD2. The V segment lost 0 bases and the J segment 2 bases; nucleotides outside the gene matches: 10. Germline V gene lookup returns CDR1 LGHNA and CDR2 YSLEER. The CDR3 runs to 18 residues. In DNA, the CDR3 is TGCGCCAGCAGCCAAGATGTAGCGGGAGGATCCCTTACCTACGAGCAGTACTTC. Translation: CASSQDVAGGSLTYEQYF.

Only a few counts were recorded for this clonotype. This chain joins TRBV7-2 and TRBJ2-1; 12 nucleotides agree with TRBD2. This CDR3 is built from 17 residues. After removal of 5 bases from V and 1 base from J, the junction contained 6 bases not matched to a gene. Per germline, CDR1 SGHTA and CDR2 FQGNSA. CDR3 sequence reads: CASSGRLAGVSYNEQFF. CDR3 DNA: TGTGCCAGCAGCGGCCGACTAGCGGGAGTTTCCTACAATGAGCAGTTCTTC.

This clonotype was detected a few times. CDR3 coding DNA: TGTGCCAGCAGTCCCGGGGGGGGGGTCAAGACCCAGTACTTC. Translating gives CASSPGGGVKTQYF. The J gene is TRBJ2-5, the V gene TRBV12-3 or TRBV12-4, with 8 nucleotides matching TRBD2. Trimming cost V 5 bases and J 6 bases; bases outside gene matches: 8. CDR3 length equals 14 residues.

This clonotype came up a few times. The chain recombines TRBV11-2 with TRBJ2-7; D remains unclear. The CDR3 length is 15 residues. CDR1 and CDR2 from the germline V gene are SGHAT and FQNNGV. Trimming pared 0 bases from V and 3 bases from J, leaving 12 bases between. The CDR3 DNA reads TGTGCCAGCAGCTTAGATTTCGCCCAGTTCTACGAGCAGTACTTC. Amino acids: CASSLDFAQFYEQYF.

This rearrangement joins TRBV4-1 to TRBJ2-7; D is unresolved. This CDR3 spans 15 amino acids. CDR1 MGHRA and CDR2 YSYEKL come from the germline V gene. V was pared by 1 base and J by 0 bases, with 10 bases between. Here the CDR3 reads CASSQVLLSSYEQYF. For the CDR3, the DNA is TGCGCCAGCAGCCAAGTTTTACTTAGCTCCTACGAGCAGTACTTC.

V and J are TRBV11-2 and TRBJ2-5, with TRBD2 identical over 10 bases. Germline CDR1 reads SGHAT; CDR2 reads FQNNGV. V was pared by 1 base and J by 3 bases, with 8 bases of the junction left unmatched. The CDR3 length is 17 residues. CDR3 DNA: TGTGCCAGCAGCTTAGGTCAGGCTAGCGGGGGAGAAGAGACCCAGTACTTC. Residues: CASSLGQASGGEETQYF.

This clonotype was detected only a few times. J is TRBJ2-5 and V is TRBV7-3; D gene unclear. V was clipped by 0 bases and J by 4 bases, with 6 bases between them. Germline values: CDR1 SGHTA, CDR2 FQGTGA. The CDR3 extends over 13 amino acids. This chain's CDR3 is CASSLTIGETQYF. The CDR3 DNA sequence: TGTGCCAGCAGCTTAACCATAGGAGAGACCCAGTACTTC.

This clonotype was picked up a small number of times. V is TRBV6-1 and J is TRBJ2-1; 8 nucleotides align to TRBD2. Germline CDR1 reads MNHNS; CDR2 reads SASEGT. CDR3 length: 15 residues. The trim removed 0 bases at V and 8 bases at J, leaving 6 bases unmatched. The CDR3 DNA is TGTGCCAGCAGTGAAGCAGCGGGGGCGTTCGATGAGCAGTTCTTC. Translation gives CASSEAAGAFDEQFF.

This clonotype was observed a handful of times. The V and J genes are TRBV15 and TRBJ1-5; D gene ambiguous. Germline V gene data show CDR1 as LNHNV and CDR2 as YYDKDF (reference sequence). The CDR3 has 15 amino acids. Between the trimmed V and J ends, which lost 2 bases and 4 bases, there was a span of 12 bases. The CDR3 is CATSRSRVGNQPQHF. CDR3 DNA: TGTGCCACCAGCAGATCTCGAGTTGGAAATCAGCCCCAGCATTTT.

J is TRBJ1-1 and V is TRBV20-1; the D is unclear. The CDR3 has 12 residues. V dropped 4 bases and J dropped 1 base, with 7 bases sitting between them. The germline V gene encodes CDR1 DFQATT and CDR2 SNEGSKA (reference sequence). CDR3: CSANLQNTEAFF. CDR3 nucleotides: TGCAGTGCTAATTTACAGAACACTGAAGCTTTCTTT.

In this sample, this clonotype turned up a few times. V usage is TRBV9 and J usage is TRBJ1-6; D is undetermined. CDR1 SGDLS and CDR2 YYNGEE come from the germline V gene. CDR3 length: 14 amino acids. Trimming shortened V by 0 bases and J by 7 bases, and 8 bases separated the two germline ends. CDR3 sequence: CASSVGGGNSPLHF. The DNA for the CDR3 is TGTGCCAGCAGCGTAGGGGGAGGGAATTCACCCCTCCACTTT.

This clonotype was found a few times. The chain joins TRBV12-3 or TRBV12-4 to TRBJ2-3; TRBD1 agrees at 9 bases. The J segment lost 4 bases and the V segment lost 5 bases, leaving 4 bases of the junction unmatched. This CDR3 comprises 14 residues. CDR3 in amino acids: CASSKDRGSDTQYF. The CDR3 DNA reads as TGTGCCAGCAGTAAGGACAGGGGATCAGATACGCAGTATTTT.

This clonotype was observed a few times. The J gene is TRBJ2-1, the V gene TRBV25-1; D may be TRBD2 (5 bases). Trimming stripped 1 base from V and 0 bases from J, with 16 bases between. The CDR3 contains 18 residues. CDR1 is MGHDK, CDR2 SYGVNS, per germline. As DNA, the CDR3 is TGTGCCAGCAGTGAATTAGAGGGTTTCATGGGCTCCTACAATGAGCAGTTCTTC. Its translation: CASSELEGFMGSYNEQFF.